The next 11 T cell receptor beta chains were all read from a single sample in a study of OX40 agonist ivuxolimab in advanced cancers. Libraries were prepared by immunoSEQ multiplex PCR; TCRdb keeps only in-frame clonotypes and omits some of them. This table holds 20,000 to 25,000 clones, roughly 78% found once. Source: CD4+ or CD8+ T cells sorted from blood, taken in a trial of the OX40 agonist ivuxolimab. The origin of the receptors is an adult with an advanced solid tumor such as melanoma, head and neck, liver or kidney cancer.

The rearrangement links TRBV7-3 to TRBJ2-1; tentatively, D is TRBD1 (5 bases). From germline, CDR1 is SGHTA and CDR2 FQGTGA. This CDR3 has 16 amino acids. V was trimmed by 5 bases and J by 0 bases, leaving 14 bases between them. The CDR3 reads CASSQGIRNSYNEQFF. CDR3 nucleotide sequence: TGTGCCAGCAGCCAGGGAATCCGCAACTCCTACAATGAGCAGTTCTTC.

This clone was counted between two and nine times. The rearrangement uses TRBV30 and TRBJ2-2; 11 nucleotides align to TRBD1. V shed 5 bases and J 1 base; nucleotides not matched to a gene: 6. Germline values: CDR1 GTSNPN, CDR2 SVGIG (reference sequence). The CDR3 is 16 amino acids. This CDR3 is CAWGQGASQNTGELFF. The CDR3 coding sequence is TGTGCCTGGGGACAGGGGGCCTCCCAGAACACCGGGGAGCTGTTTTTT. Looking up the rest from reference TRBV30 and TRBJ2-2 gives the full variable domain: SQTIHQWPATLVQPVGSPLSLECTVEGTSNPNLYWYRQAAGRGLQLLFYSVGIGQISSEVPQNLSASRPQDRQFILSSKKLLLSDSGFYLCAWGQGASQNTGELFFGEGSRLTVL.

The chain employs TRBV2 and TRBJ2-7; D perhaps matches TRBD1 (6 bases). Trimming removed 7 bases at V and 2 bases at J, with 12 bases between. The CDR3 length is 13 residues. CDR1 and CDR2 (germline): SNHLY, FYNNEI. The CDR3 spells CASNRRQAYEQYF. For the CDR3, the DNA is TGTGCCAGCAACAGACGACAGGCCTACGAGCAGTACTTC.

The table lists this clone with a few counts. V and J are TRBV4-1 and TRBJ2-5, with 10 bases lining up with TRBD2. V was pared by 1 base and J by 4 bases, with 6 bases of the junction left unmatched. The V gene's germline CDR1 is MGHRA and CDR2 YSYEKL. The CDR3 spans 16 residues. CDR3 coding DNA: TGCGCCAGCAGCCAAGCTAGCGGGAGTCGTTCAGAGACCCAGTACTTC. It translates to CASSQASGSRSETQYF.

The rearrangement links TRBV28 to TRBJ2-3, with D tentatively TRBD2 (6 bases). Germline V gives CDR1 MDHEN, CDR2 SYDVKM. V was clipped by 6 bases and J by 3 bases, with 10 bases between them. CDR3 size: 13 residues. CDR3 nucleotide sequence: TGTGCCAGCAGCTACGGGAGTACAGATACGCAGTATTTT. Amino acids: CASSYGSTDTQYF.

The chain carries TRBV2 and TRBJ2-3; TRBD2 matches 7 bases. From germline, CDR1 is SNHLY and CDR2 FYNNEI. The length of the CDR3 is 16 residues. J gave up 6 bases and V 4 bases, and 13 bases lay outside the gene matches. The CDR3 loop reads CASSAEPLAPRDTQYF. CDR3 in DNA: TGTGCCAGCAGTGCCGAACCACTAGCGCCTCGGGATACGCAGTATTTT.

This clone showed up just a few times. The genes are TRBV28 and TRBJ1-4, with 9 positions matching TRBD1. The V gene end was trimmed by 3 bases and the J gene end by 11 bases; junction bases not matched to a gene: 16. This CDR3 has 17 residues. CDR1 and CDR2 (germline): MDHEN, SYDVKM. The CDR3 nucleotides read TGTGCCAGCAGTTTGTCAACTCCGGGACAGGGTATTGGGAAACTGTTTTTT. This gives the protein CASSLSTPGQGIGKLFF.

The genes are TRBV5-1 and TRBJ1-3; the match to TRBD1 covers 7 bases. The germline CDR1 and CDR2 sequences are SGHRS and YFSETQ. V was clipped by 4 bases and J by 4 bases; unmatched bases: 8. The CDR3 consists of 15 residues. CDR3 DNA: TGCGCCAGCAGCCCCGGGGACAGACTCGGAAACACCATATATTTT. Amino acid sequence: CASSPGDRLGNTIYF.

The V and J genes are TRBV7-9 and TRBJ1-4; 11 nucleotides match TRBD1. This CDR3 has 16 amino acids. The J segment lost 7 bases and the V segment lost 6 bases, leaving 10 bases of the junction unmatched. Germline V CDR1 and CDR2: SEHNR, FQNEAQ (reference sequence). The CDR3 loop is CASSLTSGTGGEKLFF. The CDR3 bases are TGTGCCAGCAGTCTCACCAGCGGGACAGGGGGTGAAAAACTGTTTTTT.

This clone was detected only a few times. The rearrangement uses TRBV19 and TRBJ2-1; TRBD2 aligns across 10 bases. The junction had 10 bases not matched to a gene; V was cut back by 8 bases and J by 6 bases. This CDR3 comprises 15 residues. The germline V gene has CDR1 LNHDA and CDR2 SQIVND (reference sequence). The CDR3, as DNA: TGTGCCAGTTCTTCCACTAGCGGGGCTCCCAATGAGCAGTTCTTC. It translates to CASSSTSGAPNEQFF.

This chain joins TRBV5-6 and TRBJ1-2; no clear D gene. Trimming left V 0 bases short and J 4 bases short, with 13 bases between. CDR1 and CDR2 from the germline V gene are SGHDT and YYEEEE. The CDR3 sequence is 15 residues long. The CDR3 nucleotides are TGTGCCAGCAGCTTGGAGGCACGGATCCTCTATGGCTACACCTTC. Amino acid sequence: CASSLEARILYGYTF.